This T cell receptor beta chain was profiled in a study of cytomegalovirus exposure and HLA in healthy donors. Turning to the study itself: Both the approximately 130 validation repertoires and the approximately 700 first-cohort repertoires used the same platform, as reported by a later analysis.

General observations from the study: There were three CMV-associated chains whose specificity for CMV antigens was confirmed in vitro. The tendency of first-cohort TCR clusters to co-occur in the 90 to 150 validation repertoires was the finding of a later analysis.

Here immunoSEQ multiplex PCR was the method, and the copy in TCRdb shows in-frame clones only, minus some. The sample has some 110,000 clones, more than 70% seen once; the top ten hold around 2%. A remark on this clone: Antigen: not known.

The sequenced sample was PBMCs. The sequence derives from a man between 18 and 29 years old in good health and CMV-seronegative.

CDR3 coding DNA: TGTGCCAGCAGTGAAGTCGGGCGGGATGAGCAGTTCTTC. Translating gives CASSEVGRDEQFF. This chain joins TRBV6-1 and TRBJ2-1; the D gene is possibly TRBD2 (5 bases). V shed 1 base and J shed 8 bases, with 9 bases lying between them. CDR1 and CDR2 (germline): MNHNS, SASEGT. The CDR3 covers 13 residues.